This T cell receptor beta chain was retrieved from a study of blood T cell dynamics during melanoma immunotherapy. Documented time point: week 3, after first cycle of checkpoint inhibitor. No patient had earlier systemic cancer treatment, concurrent immunosuppressants, or another active cancer. Here immunoSEQ multiplex PCR was the method, and the copy in TCRdb shows in-frame clones only, minus some. The data hold 2,500 to 3,000 clones, with around nine tenths observed a single time. The CDR3 has 14 amino acids. V lost 4 bases to trimming and J lost 5 bases, with 11 bases between them. Germline V gene lookup returns CDR1 MNHNY and CDR2 SVGAGI (reference sequence).

The sequence derives from a human donor with melanoma. Sequences were derived from blood, sampled from a patient treated with checkpoint blockade. V is TRBV6-6 and J is TRBJ1-4; no clear D gene. CDR3 in DNA: TGTGCCAGCAGTTTCAGCATGAGCAATGAAAAACTGTTTTTT. This codes for CASSFSMSNEKLFF.